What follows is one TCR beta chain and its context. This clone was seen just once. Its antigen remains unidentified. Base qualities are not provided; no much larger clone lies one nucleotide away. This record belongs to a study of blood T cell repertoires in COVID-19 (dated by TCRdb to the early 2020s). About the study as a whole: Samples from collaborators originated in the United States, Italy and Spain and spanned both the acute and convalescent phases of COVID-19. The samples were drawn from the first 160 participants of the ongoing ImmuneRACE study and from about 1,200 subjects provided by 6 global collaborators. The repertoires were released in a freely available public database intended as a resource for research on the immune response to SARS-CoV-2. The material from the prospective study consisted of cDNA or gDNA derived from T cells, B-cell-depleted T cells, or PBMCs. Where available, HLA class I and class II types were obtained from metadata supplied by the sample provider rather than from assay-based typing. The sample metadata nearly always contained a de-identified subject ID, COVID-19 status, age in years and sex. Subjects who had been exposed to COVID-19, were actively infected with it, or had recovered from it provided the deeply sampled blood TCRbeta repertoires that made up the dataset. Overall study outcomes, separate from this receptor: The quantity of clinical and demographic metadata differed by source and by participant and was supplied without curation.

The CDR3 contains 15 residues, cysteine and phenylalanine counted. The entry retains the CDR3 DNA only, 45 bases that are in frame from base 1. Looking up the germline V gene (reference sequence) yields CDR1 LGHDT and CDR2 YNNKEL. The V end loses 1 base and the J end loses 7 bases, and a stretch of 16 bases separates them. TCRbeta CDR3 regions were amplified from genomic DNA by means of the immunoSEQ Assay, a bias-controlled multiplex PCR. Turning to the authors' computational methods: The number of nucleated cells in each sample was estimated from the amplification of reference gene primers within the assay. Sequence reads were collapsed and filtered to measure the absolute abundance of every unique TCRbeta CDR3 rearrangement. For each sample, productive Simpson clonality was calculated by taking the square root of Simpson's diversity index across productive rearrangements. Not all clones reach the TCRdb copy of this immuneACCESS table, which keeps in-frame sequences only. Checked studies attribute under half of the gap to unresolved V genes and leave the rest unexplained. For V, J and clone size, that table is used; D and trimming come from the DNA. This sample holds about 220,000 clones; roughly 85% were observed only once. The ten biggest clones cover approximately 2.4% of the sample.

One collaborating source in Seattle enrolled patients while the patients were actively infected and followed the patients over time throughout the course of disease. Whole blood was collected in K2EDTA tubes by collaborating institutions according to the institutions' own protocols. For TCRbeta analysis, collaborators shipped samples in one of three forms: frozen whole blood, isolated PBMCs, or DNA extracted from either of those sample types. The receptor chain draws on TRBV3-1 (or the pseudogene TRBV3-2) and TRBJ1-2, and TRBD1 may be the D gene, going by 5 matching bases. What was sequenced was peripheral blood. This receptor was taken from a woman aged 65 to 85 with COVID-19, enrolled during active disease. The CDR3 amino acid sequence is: CASSQGIPGGFGYTF. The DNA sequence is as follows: TGTGCCAGCAGCCAAGGCATTCCGGGGGGGTTTGGCTACACCTTC.